This T cell receptor (beta chain) stems from a study of CD8 T cells in Susac syndrome. V shed 4 bases and J shed 1 base, with 7 bases lying between them. The CDR3 spans 12 residues. The germline V gene encodes CDR1 GTSNPN and CDR2 SVGIG (reference sequence). After extraction with the RNeasy kit, about 0.45 to 1 ug of the RNA was reverse transcribed using random hexamers. Each CDR3 protein is one row after TCRdb ran MiXCR on the immunoSEQ multiplex PCR reads. This table holds about 120,000 distinct CDR3 sequences, approximately 94% found once. Peripheral blood CD8+ and CD4+ T cells were profiled by TCR beta sequencing. It was negative isolation that provided the CD8+ and CD4+ T cells, whereas TEMRA cells were enriched by FACS. A single count supports this clonotype.

The receptor was derived from a human donor in good health. This chain connects TRBV30 to TRBJ1-2; perhaps TRBD1 as D (5 bases). The specimen was CD4+ T cells from PBMCs. CDR3 in DNA: TGTGCCTGGATGACAGTTAACTATGGCTACACCTTC. This gives the protein CAWMTVNYGYTF.